This T cell receptor (beta chain) emerged from a study of blood T cell repertoires in COVID-19 (TCRdb year 2020). At the level of the whole study: Collaborator samples came from the United States, Italy and Spain and covered acute and convalescent phases of COVID-19. The prospective study material was composed of cDNA or gDNA derived from T cells, B-cell-depleted T cells, or PBMCs. The dataset comprised deeply sampled blood TCRbeta repertoires from subjects exposed to, actively infected with, or recovered from COVID-19. The repertoires were released in a freely available public database intended as a resource for research on the immune response to SARS-CoV-2. Samples were obtained from the ongoing ImmuneRACE study (first 160 participants) and from some 1,200 subjects provided by 6 global collaborators. The sample metadata nearly always contained a de-identified subject ID, COVID-19 status, age in years and sex. Where available, HLA class I and class II types were taken from metadata supplied by the sample provider and were not determined by assay-based typing.

The immunoSEQ Assay, a bias-controlled multiplex PCR, was used to amplify TCRbeta CDR3 regions from genomic DNA. In the original analysis: Within the assay, amplification of reference gene primers was used to estimate how many nucleated cells each sample contained. Sequence reads were collapsed and filtered to measure the absolute abundance of every unique TCRbeta CDR3 rearrangement. For each sample, productive Simpson clonality was calculated as the square root of Simpson's diversity index across productive rearrangements. TCRdb mirrors the immuneACCESS table, restricted to in-frame sequences. Some clones are absent from its copies; in checked studies, under half trace to an unresolved V gene, and the reason for the others is unknown. The V and J calls and clone size were taken over from that table, and D and trimming were inferred from the DNA. The sample data list 15,000 to 20,000 clones, and approximately 93% of these were observed just once. The ten top clones hold 4.5% to 7% of the sample.

Paper-wide results and their limitations: How much clinical and demographic metadata was included differed by source and by participant, and the metadata was provided uncurated.

CDR1 and CDR2, per the germline V gene, are SNHLY and FYNNEI. V trim: 6 bases; J trim: 0 bases; unmatched bases: 13. From cysteine to phenylalanine, the CDR3 is 19 amino acids long. Of all the DNA, just the CDR3 is kept, 57 bases in frame from base 1. As for this clone: It has no known antigen specificity. No much larger clone is present one base from it, and per-base qualities are unavailable.

Collaborating institutions collected whole blood in K2EDTA tubes following their own protocols. Collaborator samples were shipped for TCRbeta analysis as frozen whole blood, isolated PBMCs, or DNA extracted from either sample type. Sequencing was performed on peripheral blood. This TCR was sampled from a human donor in a cohort sampled during active COVID-19. This sequence uses TRBV2 and TRBJ1-5; a stretch of 11 junction bases matches TRBD1. The DNA is as follows: TGTGCCAGCAGCGCGGGGGTCGGACAGGGGGCTTCTAGCAATCAGCCCCAGCATTTT. It translates to CASSAGVGQGASSNQPQHF.